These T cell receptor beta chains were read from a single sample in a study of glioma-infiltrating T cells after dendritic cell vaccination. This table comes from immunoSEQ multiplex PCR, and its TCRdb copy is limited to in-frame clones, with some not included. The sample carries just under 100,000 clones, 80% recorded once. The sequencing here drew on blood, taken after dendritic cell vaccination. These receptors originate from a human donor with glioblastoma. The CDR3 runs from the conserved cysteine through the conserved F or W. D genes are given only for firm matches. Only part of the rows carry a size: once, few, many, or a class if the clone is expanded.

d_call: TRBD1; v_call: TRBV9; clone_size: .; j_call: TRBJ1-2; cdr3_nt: TGTGCCAGCAGCACGGGACAGGGGGCTTCTTTGGGCTACACCTTC; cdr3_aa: CASSTGQGASLGYTF
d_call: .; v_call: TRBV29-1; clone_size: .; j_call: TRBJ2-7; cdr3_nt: TGCAGCGTTGGGCGGTCGGGGATGTACGAGCAGTACTTC; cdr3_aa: CSVGRSGMYEQYF
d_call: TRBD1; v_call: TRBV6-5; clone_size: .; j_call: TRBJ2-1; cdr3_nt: TGTGCCAGCAGTTACACCGGGACAGGGAGATACAATGAGCAGTTCTTC; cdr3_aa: CASSYTGTGRYNEQFF
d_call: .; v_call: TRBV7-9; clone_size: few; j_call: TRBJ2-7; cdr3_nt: TGTGCCAGCAGCTCCTGGGGGGTCAACGAGCAGTACTTC; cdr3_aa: CASSSWGVNEQYF
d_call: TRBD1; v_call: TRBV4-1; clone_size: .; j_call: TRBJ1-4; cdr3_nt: TGCGCCAGCAGCCGACAGGGGACTGAAAAACTGTTTTTT; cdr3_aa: CASSRQGTEKLFF
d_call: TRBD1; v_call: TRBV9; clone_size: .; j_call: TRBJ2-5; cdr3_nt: TGTGCCAGCGAGGGGGCCGGGAAGACCCAGTACTTC; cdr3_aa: CASEGAGKTQYF
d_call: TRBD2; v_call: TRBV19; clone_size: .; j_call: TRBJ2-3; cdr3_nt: TGTGCCAGTAGTACCGGGGGAAGCGGGGGCTCAGATACGCAGTATTTT; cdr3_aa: CASSTGGSGGSDTQYF
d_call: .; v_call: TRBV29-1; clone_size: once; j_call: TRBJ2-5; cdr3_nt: TGCAGCGTCGGCCTCTTTGCGCGGGAGACCCAGTACTTC; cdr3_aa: CSVGLFARETQYF
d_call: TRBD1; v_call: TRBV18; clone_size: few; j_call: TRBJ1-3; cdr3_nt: TGTGCCAGCTCACCACGCCCCGGACAGGGCCGTACTGGCCTTTTT; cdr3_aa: CASSPRPGQGRTGLF
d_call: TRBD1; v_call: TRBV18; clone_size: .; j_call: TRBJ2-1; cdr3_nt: TGTGCCAGCTCACCGGACAGGGGCTACAATGAGCAGTTCTTC; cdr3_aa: CASSPDRGYNEQFF
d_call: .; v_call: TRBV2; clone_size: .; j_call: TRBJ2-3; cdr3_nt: TGTGCCAGCAACCCGGACTGGCGCGATACGCAGTATTTT; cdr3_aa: CASNPDWRDTQYF
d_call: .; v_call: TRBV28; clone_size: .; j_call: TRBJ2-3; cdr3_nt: TGTGCCAGCACCCTCGGACTTTTCTCAGGAGATACGCAGTATTTT; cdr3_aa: CASTLGLFSGDTQYF
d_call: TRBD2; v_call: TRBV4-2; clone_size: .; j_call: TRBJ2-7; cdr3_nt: TGTGCCAGCAGCCAAGGACTAGCGGGAGGGCCAAGTTCCTACGAGCAGTACTTC; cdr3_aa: CASSQGLAGGPSSYEQYF
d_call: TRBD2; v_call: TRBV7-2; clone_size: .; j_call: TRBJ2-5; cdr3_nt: TGTGCCAGCAGCTTAGTGGGACTAGCGGGAGGAGGGGAGACCCAGTACTTC; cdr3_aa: CASSLVGLAGGGETQYF
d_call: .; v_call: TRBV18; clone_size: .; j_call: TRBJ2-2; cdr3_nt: TGTGCCAGCTCACTAGAGACAGGACCCGGGGAGCTGTTTTTT; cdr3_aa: CASSLETGPGELFF
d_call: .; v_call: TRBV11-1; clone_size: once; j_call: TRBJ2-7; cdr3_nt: TGTGCCAGCAGCCAGACAGGAGCGACCTACGAGCAGTACTTC; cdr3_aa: CASSQTGATYEQYF
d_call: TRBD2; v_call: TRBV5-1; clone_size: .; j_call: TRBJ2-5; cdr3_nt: TGCGCCAGCAGCTTCCGGGAGGCCCAGTACTTC; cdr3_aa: CASSFREAQYF
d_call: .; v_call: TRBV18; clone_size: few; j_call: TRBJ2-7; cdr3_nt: TGTGCCAGCTCACCAAAGCGCAGCTCCTACGAGCAGTACTTC; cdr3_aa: CASSPKRSSYEQYF
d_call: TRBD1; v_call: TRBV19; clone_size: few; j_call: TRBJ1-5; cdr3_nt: TGTGCCAGTAGTATAGTTGACAGGGGGGATAATCAGCCCCAGCATTTT; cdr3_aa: CASSIVDRGDNQPQHF
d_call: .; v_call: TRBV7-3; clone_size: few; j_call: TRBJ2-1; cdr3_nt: TGTGCCAGCAGCTTAAAAGGGTTTGAGGGGGATGAGCAGTTCTTC; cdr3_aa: CASSLKGFEGDEQFF
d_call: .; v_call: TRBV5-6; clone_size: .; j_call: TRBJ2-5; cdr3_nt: TGTGCCAGCAGCTGGACTTTCCAAGAGACCCAGTACTTC; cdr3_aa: CASSWTFQETQYF
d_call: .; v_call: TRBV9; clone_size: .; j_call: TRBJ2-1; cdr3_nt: TGTGCCAGCAGCGTAGACGGGAACTCCTACAATGAGCAGTTCTTC; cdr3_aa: CASSVDGNSYNEQFF
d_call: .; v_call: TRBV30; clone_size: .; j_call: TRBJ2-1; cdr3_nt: TGTGCCTGGTCAGGGGTCCCTACTACCAATGAGCAGTTCTTC; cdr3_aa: CAWSGVPTTNEQFF
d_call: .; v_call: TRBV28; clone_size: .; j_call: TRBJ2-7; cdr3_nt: TGTGCCAGCACCTATTCAGGGCCCTACGAGCAGTACTTC; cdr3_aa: CASTYSGPYEQYF
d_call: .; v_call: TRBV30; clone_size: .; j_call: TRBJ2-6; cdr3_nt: TGTGCCTGGAGTGTACGAGCCTCTGGGGCCAACGTCCTGACTTTC; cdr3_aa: CAWSVRASGANVLTF
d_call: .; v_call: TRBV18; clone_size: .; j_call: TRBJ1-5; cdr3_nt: TGTGCCAGCTCACCGAGGGAGGGGAATCAGCCCCAGCATTTT; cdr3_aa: CASSPREGNQPQHF
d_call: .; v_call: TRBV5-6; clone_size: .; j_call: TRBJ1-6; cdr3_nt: TGTGCCAGCAGCCGTCGGGAAGGATCAGGAAATTCACCCCTCCACTTT; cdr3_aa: CASSRREGSGNSPLHF
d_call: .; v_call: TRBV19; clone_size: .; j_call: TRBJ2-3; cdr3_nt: TGTGCCAGTAGTCCAGGTAGAAGCACAGATACGCAGTATTTT; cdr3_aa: CASSPGRSTDTQYF
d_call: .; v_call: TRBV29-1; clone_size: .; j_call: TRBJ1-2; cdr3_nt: TGCAGCGTTGAAGTCGACATACCTAACTATGGCTACACCTTC; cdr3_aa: CSVEVDIPNYGYTF
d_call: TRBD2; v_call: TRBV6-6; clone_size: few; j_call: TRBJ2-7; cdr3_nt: TGTGCCAGCAAGCAGGGCGGGAGTCCCTACGAGCAGTACTTC; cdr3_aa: CASKQGGSPYEQYF
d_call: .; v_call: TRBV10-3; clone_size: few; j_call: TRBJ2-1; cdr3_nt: TGTGCCATCAGTGAGTCGAAGGCGGAATACAATGAGCAGTTCTTC; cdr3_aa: CAISESKAEYNEQFF
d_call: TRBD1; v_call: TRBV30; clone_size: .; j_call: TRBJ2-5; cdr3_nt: TGTGCCTCCTACGGACAGGGGGAGACCCAGTACTTC; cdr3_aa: CASYGQGETQYF
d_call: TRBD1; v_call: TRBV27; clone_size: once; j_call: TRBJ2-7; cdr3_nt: TGTGCCAGCAGAACCGGGACAGGGAAGCAGCAGTACTTC; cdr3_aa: CASRTGTGKQQYF
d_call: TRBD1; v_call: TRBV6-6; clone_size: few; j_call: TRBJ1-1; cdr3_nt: TGTGCCAGCAGCGGACAGGAGAACACTGAAGCTTTCTTT; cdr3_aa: CASSGQENTEAFF
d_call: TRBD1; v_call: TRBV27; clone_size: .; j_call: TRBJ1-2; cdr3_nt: TGTGCCAGCAGTTTTAAGGGACAGGGTTTTTATGGCTACACCTTC; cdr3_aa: CASSFKGQGFYGYTF
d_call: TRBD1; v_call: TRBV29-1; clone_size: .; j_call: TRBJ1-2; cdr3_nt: TGCAGCGCGGACAGGGTGGGGACTTACTATGGCTACACCTTC; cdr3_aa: CSADRVGTYYGYTF
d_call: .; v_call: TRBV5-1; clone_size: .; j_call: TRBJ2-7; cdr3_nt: TGCGCCAGCAGCTTGGCCATCGGACAGAACTCCTACGAGCAGTACTTC; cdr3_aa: CASSLAIGQNSYEQYF